The 12 T cell receptor beta chains listed next were all sequenced from one sample in a study of neurological immune-mediated disorders. Using its own MiXCR run on the 5' RACE reads, TCRdb lists one record per CDR3 protein. This repertoire shows 30,000 to 40,000 distinct CDR3 sequences, 3.8% found once; its top ten account for 2.2%. Sequenced material: PBMCs. The receptors here all came from a man aged 25 to 40 with multiple sclerosis.

This clonotype was counted ten times or more. The chain is built from TRBV7-9 and TRBJ2-3, with 9 bases identical to TRBD2. V gave up 3 bases and J gave up 5 bases; unmatched junction bases: 3. The CDR3 extends over 14 amino acids. Germline V lookup: CDR1 SEHNR, CDR2 FQNEAQ (reference sequence). The CDR3 region is CASSFGLAIDTQYF. In DNA, the CDR3 is TGTGCCAGCAGCTTTGGACTAGCGATAGATACGCAGTATTTT.

The table lists this clonotype with many counts. CDR3 DNA sequence: TGTGCCAGCAGCTTAGCGGGTGGCCTTGTAGATACGCAGTATTTT. It specifies CASSLAGGLVDTQYF. The rearrangement uses TRBV7-6 and TRBJ2-3, with unresolved D. The V end lost 0 bases, the J end lost 5 bases, and 12 bases lay between the germline ends. The CDR3 has 15 amino acids. Germline V gives CDR1 SGHVS, CDR2 FNYEAQ.

At least ten counts were recorded for this clonotype. J is TRBJ2-1 and V is TRBV25-1; no definite D call. V was clipped by 4 bases and J by 5 bases, with 3 bases between them. The CDR3 covers 11 residues. CDR1 MGHDK and CDR2 SYGVNS come from the germline V gene. The CDR3 region is CASSGDNEQFF. The CDR3 nucleotides are TGTGCCAGCAGTGGGGACAATGAGCAGTTCTTC.

This clonotype was observed many times. V gene TRBV3-1 combines with J gene TRBJ2-3; no clear D. Trimming cost V 2 bases and J 1 base, with 4 bases left between them. Germline CDR1 LGHDT, CDR2 YNNKEL (reference sequence). The CDR3 contains 13 residues. The CDR3 coding sequence is TGTGCCAGCAGCCAAACAGGCACAGATACGCAGTATTTT. Translation gives CASSQTGTDTQYF.

This clonotype was seen repeatedly, ten times or more. The chain couples TRBV6-8 to TRBJ1-5; the D gene is possibly TRBD1 (5 bases). The CDR3 consists of 14 residues. Germline loops: CDR1 MNHGY, CDR2 SAAAGT. Trimming took 6 bases from V and 2 from J, leaving 11 bases between them. In nucleotides, the CDR3 is TGTGCCAGCAGGAAGGGGCGATGCAATCAGCCCCAGCATTTT. It encodes CASRKGRCNQPQHF.

Many counts were recorded for this clonotype. The chain recombines TRBV20-1 with TRBJ2-2; D gene uncertain. The CDR3 has 13 amino acids. Per germline, CDR1 DFQATT and CDR2 SNEGSKA (reference sequence). V was shortened by 5 bases and J by 4 bases, with 11 bases between the two germline ends. The CDR3 region is CSAPRPFTGELFF. The CDR3 DNA follows: TGCAGTGCTCCGCGGCCCTTCACCGGGGAGCTGTTTTTT.

V and J are TRBV6-6 and TRBJ1-2; D perhaps matches TRBD1 (6 bases). The germline V gene has CDR1 MNHNY and CDR2 SVGAGI (reference sequence). V dropped 0 bases and J dropped 3 bases, with 11 bases sitting between them. This CDR3 spans 15 amino acids. The CDR3 DNA reads as TGTGCCAGCAGTTACTCGGAGAACAGGGACTATGGCTACACCTTC. Translated: CASSYSENRDYGYTF.

Judged by abundance, this clonotype is medium-sized. The chain employs TRBV4-2 and TRBJ2-3, with 7 bases lining up with TRBD2. The CDR3 sequence is 16 residues long. Germline CDR1 is LGHNA and CDR2 is YNFKEQ. V trimming: 0 bases; J trimming: 0 bases; junction bases outside the gene matches: 3. CDR3 residues: CASSQEPAGSTDTQYF. CDR3 DNA: TGTGCCAGCAGCCAAGAACCAGCGGGGAGCACAGATACGCAGTATTTT.

This clonotype was seen many times. The chain links TRBV4-1 to TRBJ1-3; TRBD1 is a possible D gene (5 bases). In germline, CDR1 is MGHRA, CDR2 YSYEKL. The CDR3 runs to 14 residues. The V and J ends lost 3 bases and 3 bases respectively, with 9 bases between them. This CDR3 is CASSHLTVGNTIYF. The CDR3 DNA reads as TGCGCCAGCAGCCACCTGACAGTTGGAAACACCATATATTTT.

This clonotype was observed at least ten times. The chain is built from TRBV20-1 and TRBJ1-1, with unresolved D. This CDR3 is 12 amino acids long. Trimming cost V 5 bases and J 1 base, with 8 bases left between them. Germline lookup yields CDR1 DFQATT and CDR2 SNEGSKA (reference sequence). CDR3 sequence (DNA): TGCAGTGCTCTGGGCCGGAACACTGAAGCTTTCTTT. It yields the protein CSALGRNTEAFF.

This clonotype came up many times. The chain combines TRBV20-1 with TRBJ1-4; D perhaps matches TRBD1 (5 bases). This CDR3 has 14 residues. Trimming pared 6 bases from V and 8 bases from J, leaving 19 bases between. Germline V gene data show CDR1 as DFQATT and CDR2 as SNEGSKA (reference sequence). CDR3 sequence reads: CSAHGGASSEKLFF. DNA for the CDR3: TGCAGTGCCCACGGGGGAGCTTCGTCCGAAAAACTGTTTTTT.

This clonotype was seen ten or more times. V and J are TRBV4-3 and TRBJ2-7; possibly TRBD1 or TRBD2 for D (5 bases each). Looked up from germline, CDR1 is LGHNA and CDR2 is YSLEER. The CDR3 is made up of 13 amino acids. V lost 0 bases to trimming and J lost 6 bases, with 9 bases between them. CDR3 in DNA: TGCGCCAGCAGCCAAGATCGGGGCGTCGAGCAGTACTTC. As protein: CASSQDRGVEQYF.